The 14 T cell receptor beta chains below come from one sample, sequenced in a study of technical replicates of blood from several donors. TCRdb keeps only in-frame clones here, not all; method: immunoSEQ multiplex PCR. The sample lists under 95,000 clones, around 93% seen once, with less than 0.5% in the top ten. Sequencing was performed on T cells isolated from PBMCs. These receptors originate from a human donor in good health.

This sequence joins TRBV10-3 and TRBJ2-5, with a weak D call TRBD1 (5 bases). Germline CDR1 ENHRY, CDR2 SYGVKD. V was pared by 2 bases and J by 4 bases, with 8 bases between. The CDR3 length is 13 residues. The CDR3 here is CAISEARGETQYF. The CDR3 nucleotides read TGTGCCATCAGTGAGGCTAGGGGAGAGACCCAGTACTTC.

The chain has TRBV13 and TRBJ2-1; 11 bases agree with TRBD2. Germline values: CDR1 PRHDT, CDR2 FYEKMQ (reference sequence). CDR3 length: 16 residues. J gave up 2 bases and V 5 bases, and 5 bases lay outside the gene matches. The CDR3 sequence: CASSELAGVPYNEQFF. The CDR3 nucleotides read TGTGCCAGCAGCGAACTAGCGGGAGTTCCCTACAATGAGCAGTTCTTC. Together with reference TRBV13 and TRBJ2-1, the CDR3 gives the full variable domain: AAGVIQSPRHLIKEKRETATLKCYPIPRHDTVYWYQQGPGQDPQFLISFYEKMQSDKGSIPDRFSAQQFSDYHSELNMSSLELGDSALYFCASSELAGVPYNEQFFGPGTRLTVL.

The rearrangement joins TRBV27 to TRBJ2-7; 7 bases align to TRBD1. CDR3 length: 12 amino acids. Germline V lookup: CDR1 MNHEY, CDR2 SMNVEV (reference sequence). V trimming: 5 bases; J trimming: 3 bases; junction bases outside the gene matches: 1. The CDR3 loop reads CASSHRGYEQYF. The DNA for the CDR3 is TGTGCCAGCAGTCACAGGGGCTACGAGCAGTACTTC.

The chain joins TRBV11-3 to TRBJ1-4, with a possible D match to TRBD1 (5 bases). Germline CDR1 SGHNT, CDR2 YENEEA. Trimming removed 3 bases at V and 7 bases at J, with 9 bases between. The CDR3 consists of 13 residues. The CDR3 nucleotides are TGTGCCAGCAGCTTCGGACAAACTGAAAAACTGTTTTTT. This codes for CASSFGQTEKLFF.

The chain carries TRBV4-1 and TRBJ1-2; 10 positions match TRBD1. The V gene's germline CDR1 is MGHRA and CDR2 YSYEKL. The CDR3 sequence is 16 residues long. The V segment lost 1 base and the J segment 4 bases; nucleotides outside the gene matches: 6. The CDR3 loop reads CASSQGEGTGAYGYTF. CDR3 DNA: TGCGCCAGCAGCCAAGGGGAAGGGACAGGGGCCTATGGCTACACCTTC.

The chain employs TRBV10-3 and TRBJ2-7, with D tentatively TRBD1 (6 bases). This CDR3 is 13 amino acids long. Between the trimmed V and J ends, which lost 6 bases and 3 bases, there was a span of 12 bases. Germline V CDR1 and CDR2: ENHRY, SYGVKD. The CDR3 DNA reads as TGTGCCATCAGCCTGGGACACTACTACGAGCAGTACTTC. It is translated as CAISLGHYYEQYF.

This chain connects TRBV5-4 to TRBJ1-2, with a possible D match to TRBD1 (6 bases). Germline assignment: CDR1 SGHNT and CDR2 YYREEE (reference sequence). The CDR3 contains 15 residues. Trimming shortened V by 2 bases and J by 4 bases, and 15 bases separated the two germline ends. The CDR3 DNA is TGTGCCAGCAGCTTCCGGACAGCCAAGACCTATGGCTACACCTTC. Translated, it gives CASSFRTAKTYGYTF.

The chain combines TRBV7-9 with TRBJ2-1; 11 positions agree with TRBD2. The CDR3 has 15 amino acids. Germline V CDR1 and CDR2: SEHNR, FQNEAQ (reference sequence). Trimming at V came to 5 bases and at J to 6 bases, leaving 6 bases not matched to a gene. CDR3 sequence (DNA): TGTGCCAGCAGCCTCGTACTAGCGGGAGCCAATGAGCAGTTCTTC. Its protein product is CASSLVLAGANEQFF. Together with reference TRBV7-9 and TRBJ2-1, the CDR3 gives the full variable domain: DTGVSQNPRHKITKRGQNVTFRCDPISEHNRLYWYRQTLGQGPEFLTYFQNEAQLEKSRLLSDRFSAERPKGSFSTLEIQRTEQGDSAMYLCASSLVLAGANEQFFGPGTRLTVL.

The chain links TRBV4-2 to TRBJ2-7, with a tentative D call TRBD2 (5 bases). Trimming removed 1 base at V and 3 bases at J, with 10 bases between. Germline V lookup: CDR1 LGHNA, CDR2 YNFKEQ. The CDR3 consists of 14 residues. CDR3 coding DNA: TGTGCCAGCAGCCAAGTGGCCACTAGCTACGAGCAGTACTTC. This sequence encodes CASSQVATSYEQYF.

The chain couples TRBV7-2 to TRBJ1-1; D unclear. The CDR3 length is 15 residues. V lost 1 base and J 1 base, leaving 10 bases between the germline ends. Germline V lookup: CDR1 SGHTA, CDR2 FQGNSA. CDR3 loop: CASSLEALKNTEAFF. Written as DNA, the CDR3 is TGTGCCAGCAGCTTAGAAGCACTTAAGAACACTGAAGCTTTCTTT.

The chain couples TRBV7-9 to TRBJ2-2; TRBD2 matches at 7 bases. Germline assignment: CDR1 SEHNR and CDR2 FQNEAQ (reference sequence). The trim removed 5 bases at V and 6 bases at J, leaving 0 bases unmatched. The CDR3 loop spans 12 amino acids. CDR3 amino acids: CASSRGAGELFF. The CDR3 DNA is TGTGCCAGCAGCCGGGGGGCCGGGGAGCTGTTTTTT. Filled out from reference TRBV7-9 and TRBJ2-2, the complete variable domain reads DTGVSQNPRHKITKRGQNVTFRCDPISEHNRLYWYRQTLGQGPEFLTYFQNEAQLEKSRLLSDRFSAERPKGSFSTLEIQRTEQGDSAMYLCASSRGAGELFFGEGSRLTVL.

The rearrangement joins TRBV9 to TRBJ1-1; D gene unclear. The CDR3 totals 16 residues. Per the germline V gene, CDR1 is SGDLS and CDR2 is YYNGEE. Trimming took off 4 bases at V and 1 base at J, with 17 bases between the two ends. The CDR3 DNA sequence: TGTGCCAGCAGCCCATACCTATCTCGGGGGAACACTGAAGCTTTCTTT. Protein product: CASSPYLSRGNTEAFF.

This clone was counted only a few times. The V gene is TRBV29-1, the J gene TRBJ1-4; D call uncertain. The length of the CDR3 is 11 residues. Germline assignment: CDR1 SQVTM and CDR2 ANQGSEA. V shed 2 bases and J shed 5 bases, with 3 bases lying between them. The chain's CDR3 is CSVEQNEKLFF. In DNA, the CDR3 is TGCAGCGTTGAACAGAATGAAAAACTGTTTTTT. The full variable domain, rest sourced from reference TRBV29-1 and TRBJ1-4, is SAVISQKPSRDICQRGTSLTIQCQVDSQVTMMFWYRQQPGQSLTLIATANQGSEATYESGFVIDKFPISRPNLTFSTLTVSNMSPEDSSIYLCSVEQNEKLFFGSGTQLSVL.

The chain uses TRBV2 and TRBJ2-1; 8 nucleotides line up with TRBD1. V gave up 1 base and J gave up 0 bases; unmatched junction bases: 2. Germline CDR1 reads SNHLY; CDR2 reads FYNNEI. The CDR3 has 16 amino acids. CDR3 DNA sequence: TGTGCCAGCAGTGAAGGGACAGGGTACTCCTACAATGAGCAGTTCTTC. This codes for CASSEGTGYSYNEQFF.